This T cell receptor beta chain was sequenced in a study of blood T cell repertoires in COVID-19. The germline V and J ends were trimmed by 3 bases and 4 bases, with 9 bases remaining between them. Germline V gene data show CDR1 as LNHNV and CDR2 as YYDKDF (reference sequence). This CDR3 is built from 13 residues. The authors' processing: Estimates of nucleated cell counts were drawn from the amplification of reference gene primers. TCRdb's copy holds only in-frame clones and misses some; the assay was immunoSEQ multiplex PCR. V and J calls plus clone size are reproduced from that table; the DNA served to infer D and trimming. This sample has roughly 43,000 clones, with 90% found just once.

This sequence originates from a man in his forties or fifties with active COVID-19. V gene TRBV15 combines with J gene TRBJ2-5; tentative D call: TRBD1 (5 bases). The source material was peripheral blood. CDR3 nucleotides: TGTGCCACCAGCAGTAGGGGCGGAGAGACCCAGTACTTC. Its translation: CATSSRGGETQYF.